The source of this T cell receptor (beta chain) is a study of Graves' ophthalmopathy and Graves' hyperthyroidism. TCR beta CDR3 regions were amplified from RNA transcripts. A first-round RT-PCR used HTBI primers, followed by a second-round multiplex PCR. TCRdb re-called the multiplex PCR reads with MiXCR, one entry per CDR3 protein. The sample holds some 240,000 distinct CDR3 sequences, approximately 42% seen once. The sequence came from an adult man with Graves' ophthalmopathy. Sequencing was carried out using peripheral blood.

The CDR3 loop reads CASSKTGTPNTEAFF. Here the CDR3 DNA reads TGTGCCAGCAGTAAGACCGGGACACCCAACACTGAAGCTTTCTTT. The chain carries TRBV6-5 and TRBJ1-1; the D gene is possibly TRBD1 (6 bases). Germline loops: CDR1 MNHEY, CDR2 SVGAGI. The CDR3 contains 15 residues. V lost 5 bases, J lost 2 bases, and 15 bases lay in between.